This entry lists 24 T cell receptor beta chains sequenced from one sample in a study of blood T cells in healthy people across ages. Together with a sample-barcoded 5' primer, a J-beta primer mix was included in a second PCR lasting about 6 to 11 cycles. TCRdb reprocessed the 5' RACE reads via MiXCR and lists one record per CDR3 protein. This table holds some 930,000 distinct CDR3 sequences, about 28% found once. The sample was also reused in another study, on T cells of mothers and their children.

Sequencing input: blood. These receptors were taken from a woman in her thirties or forties in good health.

This rearrangement joins TRBV7-2 to TRBJ1-5; D is ambiguous. Germline V lookup: CDR1 SGHTA, CDR2 FQGNSA. The CDR3 sequence is 12 residues long. The germline V and J ends were trimmed by 2 bases and 7 bases, with 6 bases remaining between them. The CDR3 region has the DNA TGTGCCAGCAGCTTAAATATGCAGCCCCAGCATTTT. It is translated as CASSLNMQPQHF.

V usage is TRBV18 and J usage is TRBJ2-1; D ambiguous. Trimming took 3 bases from V and 3 from J, leaving 12 bases between them. This CDR3 has 15 amino acids. Germline CDR1 reads KGHSH; CDR2 reads LQKENI. CDR3 DNA sequence: TGTGCCAGCTCACCCCTGAAACAGCTCTACAATGAGCAGTTCTTC. This encodes CASSPLKQLYNEQFF. The full variable domain, completed using reference TRBV18 and TRBJ2-1, is NAGVMQNPRHLVRRRGQEARLRCSPMKGHSHVYWYRQLPEEGLKFMVYLQKENIIDESGMPKERFSAEFPKEGPSILRIQQVVRGDSAAYFCASSPLKQLYNEQFFGPGTRLTVL.

The CDR3 DNA sequence: TGTGCCAGCAGTTACCCTGACAGGGGGCGCGTGGACACTGAAGCTTTCTTT. The encoded protein is CASSYPDRGRVDTEAFF. The chain couples TRBV6-6 to TRBJ1-1; 10 positions match TRBD1. The V segment lost 2 bases and the J segment 3 bases; nucleotides outside the gene matches: 9. This CDR3 is built from 17 residues. Germline V gene sequence: CDR1 MNHNY, CDR2 SVGAGI (reference sequence).

About this clonotype: Possible read error: a much larger clone is one base away. The chain couples TRBV27 to TRBJ2-1; the D is unclear. Germline V lookup: CDR1 MNHEY, CDR2 SMNVEV (reference sequence). The CDR3 has 14 amino acids. The CDR3 coding sequence is TGTGCCTGCAGCAACGGGTTCTCATACAATGAGCAGTTCTTC. It yields the protein CACSNGFSYNEQFF.

This clonotype was found a few times. The gene calls are TRBV7-2 and TRBJ2-1; TRBD2 might be the D (6 bases). With 2 bases removed from V and 8 bases from J, the gap between germline ends came to 16 bases. This CDR3 spans 15 amino acids. CDR1 is SGHTA, CDR2 FQGNSA, per germline. The CDR3 DNA is TGTGCCAGCAGCTTACTCGCGGGAATTGGGGATGAGCAGTTCTTC. Its translation is CASSLLAGIGDEQFF. Full variable domain (missing parts from reference TRBV7-2 and TRBJ2-1): GAGVSQSPSNKVTEKGKDVELRCDPISGHTALYWYRQSLGQGLEFLIYFQGNSAPDKSGLPSDRFSAERTGGSVSTLTIQRTQQEDSAVYLCASSLLAGIGDEQFFGPGTRLTVL.

V usage is TRBV5-1 and J usage is TRBJ1-1; possibly TRBD1 for D (6 bases). The CDR3 covers 15 residues. The germline gives CDR1 SGHRS, CDR2 YFSETQ. V was cut by 3 bases and J by 5 bases, with 17 bases left in between. The CDR3 coding sequence is TGCGCCAGCAGCTCGGGGGCCCCCGGGGGGACTGAAGCTTTCTTT. This sequence encodes CASSSGAPGGTEAFF.

This clonotype was observed a handful of times. A read error may account for a junction end that differs from germline. The chain employs TRBV28 and TRBJ2-2, with 8 nucleotides matching TRBD2. CDR3 length: 15 amino acids. CDR1 and CDR2 from the germline V gene are MDHEN and SYDVKM. CDR3 nucleotide sequence: TGTGCCAGCAGTTCACGACTAGCGAAGACCGGGGAGCTGTTTTTT. It specifies CASSSRLAKTGELFF. The entire variable domain, with the rest obtained from reference TRBV28 and TRBJ2-2, is as follows: DVKVTQSSRYLVKRTGEKVFLECVQDMDHENMFWYRQDPGLGLRLIYFSYDVKMKEKGDIPEGYSVSREKKERFSLILESASTNQTSMYLCASSSRLAKTGELFFGEGSRLTVL.

This clonotype has ten or more counts. J is TRBJ1-4 and V is TRBV12-3 or TRBV12-4; D is perhaps TRBD1 (6 bases). V was shortened by 2 bases and J by 7 bases, with 11 bases between the two germline ends. The CDR3 has 14 residues. The CDR3 coding sequence is TGTGCCAGCAGTTTAAGGGGGATAAGTGAAAAACTGTTTTTT. Amino acid sequence: CASSLRGISEKLFF.

This clonotype was detected only a few times. V gene TRBV28 combines with J gene TRBJ2-7, with D perhaps given as TRBD1 or TRBD2 (5 bases each). This CDR3 comprises 15 residues. V lost 5 bases and J 2 bases, leaving 16 bases between the germline ends. Per germline, CDR1 MDHEN and CDR2 SYDVKM. CDR3 nucleotides: TGTGCCAGCAGTCCTACTATCGGGACCACCTACGAGCAGTACTTC. Translating it yields CASSPTIGTTYEQYF. Full variable domain (missing parts from reference TRBV28 and TRBJ2-7): DVKVTQSSRYLVKRTGEKVFLECVQDMDHENMFWYRQDPGLGLRLIYFSYDVKMKEKGDIPEGYSVSREKKERFSLILESASTNQTSMYLCASSPTIGTTYEQYFGPGTRLTVT.

Ten or more counts support this clonotype. The rearrangement links TRBV3-1 to TRBJ2-1; perhaps TRBD1 as D (6 bases). The CDR3 covers 15 residues. V lost 1 base and J 7 bases, leaving 14 bases between the germline ends. Germline-derived CDR1 and CDR2 are LGHDT and YNNKEL (reference sequence). The CDR3: CASSQGIQGLNEQFF. The CDR3 DNA is TGTGCCAGCAGCCAAGGAATACAGGGCCTAAATGAGCAGTTCTTC.

Only a few counts were recorded for this clonotype. The chain joins TRBV20-1 to TRBJ2-1; 8 bases match TRBD1. The junction had 7 bases not matched to a gene; V was cut back by 8 bases and J by 7 bases. The germline V gene encodes CDR1 DFQATT and CDR2 SNEGSKA (reference sequence). The CDR3 runs 12 residues. The CDR3 bases are TGCAGTCCCATCGACAGGGGTAATGAGCAGTTCTTC. Protein product: CSPIDRGNEQFF.

In regard to this clonotype: Mismatch with germline at one junction end may stem from a read error. V gene TRBV5-1 combines with J gene TRBJ2-3; no clear D gene. Germline-derived CDR1 and CDR2 are SGHRS and YFSETQ. The CDR3 contains 15 residues. This CDR3 is CVSSLEIPSTDTQYF. DNA of the CDR3: TGCGTCAGCAGCTTGGAGATCCCTAGCACAGATACGCAGTATTTT.

This clonotype was counted many times. The chain combines TRBV12-3 or TRBV12-4 with TRBJ2-5; a weak D match, TRBD1 (6 bases). This CDR3 has 14 residues. V was clipped by 5 bases and J by 2 bases, with 12 bases between them. The CDR3 region is CASSIPGQQETQYF. The CDR3 DNA follows: TGTGCCAGCAGTATACCGGGACAACAAGAGACCCAGTACTTC.

This clonotype turned up a few times. The chain employs TRBV28 and TRBJ1-5, with unresolved D. Trimming took off 4 bases at V and 0 bases at J, with 10 bases between the two ends. Germline assignment: CDR1 MDHEN and CDR2 SYDVKM. This CDR3 has 15 residues. This chain's CDR3 is CASSSGDSSNQPQHF. For the CDR3, the DNA is TGTGCCAGCAGTTCAGGTGATAGTAGCAATCAGCCCCAGCATTTT.

In this sample, this clonotype turned up many times. The CDR3 here is CATSEGQGASETQYF. As DNA, the CDR3 is TGTGCCACCAGCGAAGGACAGGGGGCATCAGAGACCCAGTACTTC. The chain couples TRBV15 to TRBJ2-5, with 11 bases aligning to TRBD1. With 5 bases clipped from V and 4 bases from J, the junction kept 6 bases outside the gene matches. The CDR3 is made up of 15 amino acids. From germline, CDR1 is LNHNV and CDR2 YYDKDF (reference sequence).

The V call is TRBV9, the J call TRBJ1-1; 10 nucleotides line up with TRBD1. From germline, CDR1 is SGDLS and CDR2 YYNGEE. This CDR3 comprises 17 residues. Trimming removed 0 bases from V and 1 base from J; junction bases left unmatched: 6. The CDR3 DNA reads as TGTGCCAGCAGCGTAGAGGGGACAGGGGCCCCGAACACTGAAGCTTTCTTT. Its protein product is CASSVEGTGAPNTEAFF.

The table lists this clonotype with a few counts. The chain combines TRBV6-1 with TRBJ1-6, with D possibly matching TRBD1 (5 bases). The V end lost 2 bases, the J end lost 6 bases, and 11 bases lay between the germline ends. Germline V gene lookup returns CDR1 MNHNS and CDR2 SASEGT. CDR3 length: 15 amino acids. CDR3 sequence (DNA): TGTGCCAGCAGTGAACGTGGGGCAGCTAATTCACCCCTCCACTTT. It is translated as CASSERGAANSPLHF.

V usage is TRBV7-9 and J usage is TRBJ1-2, with D possibly being TRBD1 (6 bases). The V and J ends lost 1 base and 6 bases respectively, with 9 bases between them. The length of the CDR3 is 13 residues. Germline-derived CDR1 and CDR2 are SEHNR and FQNEAQ (reference sequence). The CDR3 sequence: CASSLGTEDGYTF. The CDR3 DNA follows: TGTGCCAGCAGCTTAGGGACAGAAGATGGCTACACCTTC.

The gene calls are TRBV4-2 and TRBJ2-1; TRBD2 might be the D (6 bases). CDR1 and CDR2 from the germline V gene are LGHNA and YNFKEQ. V gave up 0 bases and J gave up 4 bases, with 13 bases separating them. This CDR3 spans 16 amino acids. The chain's CDR3 is CASSQDRAGFYNEQFF. The CDR3 region has the DNA TGTGCCAGCAGCCAAGATCGGGCGGGATTTTACAATGAGCAGTTCTTC.

The sample holds many counts of this clonotype. This chain uses TRBV5-1 with TRBJ2-3; D remains ambiguous. Per germline, CDR1 SGHRS and CDR2 YFSETQ. The germline V and J ends were trimmed by 0 bases and 2 bases, with 10 bases remaining between them. The CDR3 loop spans 15 amino acids. CDR3 sequence reads: CASSLEGRTTDTQYF. CDR3 DNA: TGCGCCAGCAGCTTGGAAGGCAGAACCACAGATACGCAGTATTTT.

This clonotype was counted only a few times. The chain links TRBV11-2 to TRBJ1-1; no clear D gene. CDR1 is SGHAT, CDR2 FQNNGV, per germline. The CDR3 contains 15 residues. V lost 1 base and J lost 0, with 9 bases in between. The chain's CDR3 is CASSLVRAMNTEAFF. Written as DNA, the CDR3 is TGTGCCAGCAGCTTAGTTCGGGCTATGAACACTGAAGCTTTCTTT.

This clonotype was seen only a few times. The rearrangement uses TRBV27 and TRBJ2-7; 8 bases line up with TRBD1. J gave up 3 bases and V 4 bases, and 8 bases lay outside the gene matches. The CDR3 covers 15 residues. The V gene's germline CDR1 is MNHEY and CDR2 SMNVEV (reference sequence). The CDR3 region has the DNA TGTGCCAGCAGTTCCCTCGGACAGGGAGGCTACGAGCAGTACTTC. Translated, it gives CASSSLGQGGYEQYF.

This clonotype appeared a few times. The genes are TRBV11-2 and TRBJ1-6; D unresolved. The CDR3 is 16 residues long. In germline, CDR1 is SGHAT, CDR2 FQNNGV. V was shortened by 5 bases and J by 8 bases, with 19 bases between the two germline ends. This CDR3 is CASSPYFRASYSPLHF. CDR3 DNA sequence: TGTGCCAGCAGCCCGTACTTCAGAGCCTCTTATTCACCCCTCCACTTT.

About this clonotype: The CDR3 end shows no conserved phenylalanine or tryptophan, and so a read error is likely. The rearrangement links TRBV7-2 to TRBJ1-2; D unresolved. CDR3 size: 13 residues. Germline values: CDR1 SGHTA, CDR2 FQGNSA. Trimming shortened V by 5 bases and J by 8 bases, and 15 bases separated the two germline ends. This CDR3 reads CASSGTRRLGYTS. The CDR3 DNA is TGTGCCAGCAGCGGTACAAGGCGGCTAGGCTACACCTCC.